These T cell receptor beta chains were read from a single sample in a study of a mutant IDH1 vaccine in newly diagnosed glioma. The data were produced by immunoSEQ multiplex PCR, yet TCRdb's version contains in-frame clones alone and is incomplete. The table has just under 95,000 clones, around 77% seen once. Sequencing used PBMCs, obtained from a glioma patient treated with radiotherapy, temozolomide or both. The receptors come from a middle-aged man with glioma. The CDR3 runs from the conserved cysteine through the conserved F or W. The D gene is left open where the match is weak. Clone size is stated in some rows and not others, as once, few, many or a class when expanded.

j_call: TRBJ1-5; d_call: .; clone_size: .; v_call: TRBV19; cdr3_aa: CASSIGSGRSNQPQHF; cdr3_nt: TGTGCCAGTAGTATAGGTTCAGGCCGCAGCAATCAGCCCCAGCATTTT
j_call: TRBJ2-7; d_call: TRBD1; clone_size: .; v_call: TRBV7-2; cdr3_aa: CASSLARQGVYEQYF; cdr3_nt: TGTGCCAGCAGCTTAGCCCGACAGGGGGTGTACGAGCAGTACTTC
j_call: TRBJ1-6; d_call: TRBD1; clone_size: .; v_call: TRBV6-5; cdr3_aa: CASSPTGGNSPLHF; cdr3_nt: TGTGCCAGCAGTCCTACAGGGGGTAATTCACCCCTCCACTTT
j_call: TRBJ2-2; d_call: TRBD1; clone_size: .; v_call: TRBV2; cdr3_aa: CASPFPRDREWSGELFF; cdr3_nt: TGTGCCAGCCCTTTCCCCCGGGACAGGGAATGGTCCGGGGAGCTGTTTTTT
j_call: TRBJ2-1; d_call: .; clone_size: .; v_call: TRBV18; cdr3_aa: CASSPGSLWFF; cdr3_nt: TGTGCCAGCTCACCCGGGAGCCTCTGGTTCTTC
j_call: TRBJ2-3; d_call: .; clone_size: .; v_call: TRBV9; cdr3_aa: CASSVGADTQYF; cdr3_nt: TGTGCCAGCAGCGTAGGCGCAGATACGCAGTATTTT
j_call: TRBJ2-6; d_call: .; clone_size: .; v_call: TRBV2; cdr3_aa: CASRQGTGANVLTF; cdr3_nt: TGTGCCAGCAGACAAGGGACCGGGGCCAACGTCCTGACTTTC
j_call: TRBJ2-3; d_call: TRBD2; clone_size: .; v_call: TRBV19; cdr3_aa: CATAGGGTDTQYF; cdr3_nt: TGTGCCACGGCCGGCGGGGGGACAGATACGCAGTATTTT
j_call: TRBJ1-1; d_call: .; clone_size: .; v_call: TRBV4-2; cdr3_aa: CASSQDMRTQGNTEAFF; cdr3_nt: TGTGCCAGCAGCCAAGATATGAGGACTCAGGGGAACACTGAAGCTTTCTTT
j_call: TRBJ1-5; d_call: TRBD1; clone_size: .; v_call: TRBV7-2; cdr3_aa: CASSPNPGTGKQQPQHF; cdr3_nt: TGTGCCAGCAGCCCAAATCCCGGGACAGGGAAACAACAGCCCCAGCATTTT
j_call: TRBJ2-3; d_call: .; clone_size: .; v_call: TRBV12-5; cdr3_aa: CASGLVRDGETSTDTQYF; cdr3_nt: TGTGCTAGTGGTTTGGTGCGGGACGGAGAGACTAGCACAGATACGCAGTATTTT
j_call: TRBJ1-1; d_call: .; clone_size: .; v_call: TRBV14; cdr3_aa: CASSLTAGVTEAFF; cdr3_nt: TGTGCCAGCAGCCTCACGGCAGGGGTAACTGAAGCTTTCTTT
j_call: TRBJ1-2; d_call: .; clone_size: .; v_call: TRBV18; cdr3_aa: CASSPLPDRQANYGYTF; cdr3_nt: TGTGCCAGCTCACCTCTCCCCGACAGACAGGCCAACTATGGCTACACCTTC
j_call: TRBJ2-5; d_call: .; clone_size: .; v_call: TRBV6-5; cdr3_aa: CASSYERISRETQYF; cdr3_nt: TGTGCCAGCAGTTACGAGCGGATTTCCCGAGAGACCCAGTACTTC
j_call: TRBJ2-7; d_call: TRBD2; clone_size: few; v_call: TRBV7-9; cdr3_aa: CASSLGGGSKTYEQYF; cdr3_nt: TGTGCCAGCAGCTTAGGCGGCGGGAGTAAAACCTACGAGCAGTACTTC
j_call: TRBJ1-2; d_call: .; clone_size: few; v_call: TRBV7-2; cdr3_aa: CASSLMQVTYGYTF; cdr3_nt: TGTGCCAGCAGCTTAATGCAGGTGACTTATGGCTACACCTTC
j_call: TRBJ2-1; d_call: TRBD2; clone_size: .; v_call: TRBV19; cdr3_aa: CATHPWGSGTLTNEQFF; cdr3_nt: TGTGCCACCCACCCCTGGGGTAGCGGGACTTTGACGAATGAGCAGTTCTTC
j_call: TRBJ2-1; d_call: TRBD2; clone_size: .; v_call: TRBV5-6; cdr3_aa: CASRRNGLVVNEQFF; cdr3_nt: TGTGCCAGCAGGAGAAACGGACTAGTCGTGAATGAGCAGTTCTTC
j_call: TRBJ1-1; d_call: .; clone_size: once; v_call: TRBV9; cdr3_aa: CASSVDEGGTEAFF; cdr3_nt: TGTGCCAGCAGCGTAGATGAGGGGGGCACTGAAGCTTTCTTT
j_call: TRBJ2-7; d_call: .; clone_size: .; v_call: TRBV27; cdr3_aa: CASSSYPGGNFYEQYF; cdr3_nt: TGTGCCAGCAGTTCCTACCCCGGCGGGAATTTCTACGAGCAGTACTTC
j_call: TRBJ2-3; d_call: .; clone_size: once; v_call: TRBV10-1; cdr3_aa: CASSGQNTDTQYF; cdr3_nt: TGCGCCAGCAGTGGGCAGAACACAGATACGCAGTATTTT
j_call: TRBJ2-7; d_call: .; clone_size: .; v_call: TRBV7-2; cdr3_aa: CASSFSGSGTYEQYF; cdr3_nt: TGTGCCAGCAGCTTTTCGGGTAGTGGGACCTACGAGCAGTACTTC
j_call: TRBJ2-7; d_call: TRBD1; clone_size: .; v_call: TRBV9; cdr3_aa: CASSARQGLGDEQYF; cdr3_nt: TGTGCCAGCAGCGCCCGACAGGGGTTAGGTGACGAGCAGTACTTC
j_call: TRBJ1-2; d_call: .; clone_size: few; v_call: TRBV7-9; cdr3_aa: CASSLAGDGYTF; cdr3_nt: TGTGCCAGCAGCTTAGCGGGGGATGGCTACACCTTC
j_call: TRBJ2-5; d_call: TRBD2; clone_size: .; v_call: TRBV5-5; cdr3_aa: CASSLSTLLAVQETQYF; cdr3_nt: TGTGCCAGCAGCCTATCGACCTTACTAGCGGTTCAAGAGACCCAGTACTTC
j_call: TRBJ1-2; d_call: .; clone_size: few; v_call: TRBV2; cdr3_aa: CASITGRTNYGYTF; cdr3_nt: TGTGCCAGCATAACGGGACGGACCAACTATGGCTACACCTTC
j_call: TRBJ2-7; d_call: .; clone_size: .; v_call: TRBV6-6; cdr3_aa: CASSYPPGTPSNEQYF; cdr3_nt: TGTGCCAGCAGTTACCCTCCCGGGACTCCCTCCAACGAGCAGTACTTC
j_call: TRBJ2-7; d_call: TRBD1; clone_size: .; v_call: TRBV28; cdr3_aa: CASNRYRGSYEQYF; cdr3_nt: TGTGCCAGCAACCGTTACAGGGGTTCCTACGAGCAGTACTTC
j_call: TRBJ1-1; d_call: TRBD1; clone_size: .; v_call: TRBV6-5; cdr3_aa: CASSYGQGYTEAFF; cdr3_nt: TGTGCCAGCAGTTACGGACAGGGGTACACTGAAGCTTTCTTT
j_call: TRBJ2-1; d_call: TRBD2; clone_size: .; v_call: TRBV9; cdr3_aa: CASSVGSGRGNEQFF; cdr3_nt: TGTGCCAGCAGCGTAGGTAGCGGGAGAGGCAATGAGCAGTTCTTC
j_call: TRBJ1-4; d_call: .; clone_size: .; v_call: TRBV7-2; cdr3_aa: CASGPPGGPNEKLFF; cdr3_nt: TGTGCCAGCGGACCCCCCGGGGGTCCGAATGAAAAACTGTTTTTT
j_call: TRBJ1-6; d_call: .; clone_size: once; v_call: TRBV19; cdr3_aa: CASSIGGVGSPLHF; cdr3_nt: TGTGCCAGTAGTATAGGGGGGGTTGGTTCACCCCTCCACTTT
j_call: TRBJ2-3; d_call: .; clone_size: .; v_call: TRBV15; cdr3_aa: CATFRDVTDTQYF; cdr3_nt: TGTGCCACCTTTCGGGACGTCACAGATACGCAGTATTTT
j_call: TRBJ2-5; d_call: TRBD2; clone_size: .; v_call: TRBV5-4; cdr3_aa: CASSLSGGIQETQYF; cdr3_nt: TGTGCCAGCAGCTTAAGCGGGGGCATTCAAGAGACCCAGTACTTC
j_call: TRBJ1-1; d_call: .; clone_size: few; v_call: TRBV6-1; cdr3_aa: CASSGPGASSTEAFF; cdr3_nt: TGTGCCAGCAGTGGGCCAGGGGCAAGTTCCACTGAAGCTTTCTTT
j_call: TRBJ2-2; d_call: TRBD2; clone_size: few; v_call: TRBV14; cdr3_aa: CASSPGLAGVGELFF; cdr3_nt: TGTGCCAGCAGCCCGGGACTAGCGGGAGTCGGGGAGCTGTTTTTT
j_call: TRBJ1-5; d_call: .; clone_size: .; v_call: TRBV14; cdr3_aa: CASSQDAQPQHF; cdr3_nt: TGTGCCAGCAGCCAAGACGCTCAGCCCCAGCATTTT
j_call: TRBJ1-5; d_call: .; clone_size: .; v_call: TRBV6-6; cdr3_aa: CASSYRREGNQPQHF; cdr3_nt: TGTGCCAGCAGTTACAGGAGGGAGGGCAATCAGCCCCAGCATTTT
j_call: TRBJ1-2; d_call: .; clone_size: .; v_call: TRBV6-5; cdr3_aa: CASSYRWTAGYTF; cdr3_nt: TGTGCCAGCAGTTACAGGTGGACGGCTGGCTACACCTTC
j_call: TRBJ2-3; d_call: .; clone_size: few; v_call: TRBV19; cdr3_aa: CASTSWGGGSGDTQYF; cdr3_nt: TGTGCCAGTACCTCGTGGGGGGGCGGTTCGGGAGATACGCAGTATTTT
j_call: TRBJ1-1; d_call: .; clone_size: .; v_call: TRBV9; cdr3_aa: CASSVAISQGVTEAFF; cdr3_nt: TGTGCCAGCAGCGTAGCGATTAGCCAGGGCGTCACTGAAGCTTTCTTT
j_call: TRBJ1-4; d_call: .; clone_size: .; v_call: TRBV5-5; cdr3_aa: CASSGWGGLDEKLFF; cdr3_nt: TGTGCCAGCAGCGGATGGGGAGGGTTAGACGAAAAACTGTTTTTT
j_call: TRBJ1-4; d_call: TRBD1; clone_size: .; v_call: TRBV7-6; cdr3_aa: CASSSAGTGFEKLFF; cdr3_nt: TGTGCCAGCAGCTCCGCCGGGACAGGGTTTGAAAAACTGTTTTTT
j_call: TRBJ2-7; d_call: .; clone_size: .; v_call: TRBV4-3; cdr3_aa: CASSQGRAGDTYEQYF; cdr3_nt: TGCGCCAGCAGCCAAGGGAGGGCAGGGGATACCTACGAGCAGTACTTC